This TCR beta chain was retrieved from a study of blood T cell repertoires in COVID-19. Background on the study: Samples taken during acute and convalescent COVID-19 were collected in the United States, Italy and Spain. PBMCs, B-cell-depleted T cells, or T cells provided the cDNA or gDNA that made up the material.

Per the authors' pipeline: Reference gene primer amplification gave estimated nucleated cell counts. The method was immunoSEQ multiplex PCR; TCRdb's version includes in-frame clones alone and lacks a portion of them. That table gives V, J and clone size, and the DNA gave D and trimming. Here the sample spans 65,000 to 90,000 clones, more than 70% being singletons. Trimming at V came to 4 bases and at J to 4 bases, leaving 3 bases not matched to a gene. Germline V lookup: CDR1 SGDLS, CDR2 YYNGEE. The CDR3 totals 14 residues. The sequencing input was peripheral blood. The V call is TRBV9, the J call TRBJ1-2, with 11 bases matching TRBD1. The source of this sequence is a woman aged 80 or older in a cohort sampled during active or convalescent COVID-19. The CDR3 DNA follows: TGTGCCAGCAGCATAGGACAGGGGGCCTATGGCTACACCTTC. This codes for CASSIGQGAYGYTF.